A selection of T cell receptor beta chains follows, all from one sample in a study of shared clonotypes between healthy human individuals. Measured with immunoSEQ multiplex PCR; TCRdb has only the in-frame clones, and not every one. In the table there are 980,000 or so clones, 60% to 85% of which are singletons. What was sequenced was memory CD4+ T cells sorted from blood. These receptors came from a man aged 18 to 35 in good health. Both conserved end residues are part of each CDR3. A D gene is named only where the DNA matches it firmly. Expanded clones get a size class; other rows say once, few or many, or leave the size out.

clone size,V gene,D gene,J gene,CDR3 DNA,CDR3 protein
NA,TRBV6-6,TRBD1,TRBJ1-4,TGTGCCAGCATCAGGGGGACAGGGGGCGGTGAAAAACTGTTTTTT,CASIRGTGGGEKLFF
NA,TRBV6-5,NA,TRBJ2-7,TGTGCCAGCAGTCTGAGCGGGTGGTACGAGCAGTACTTC,CASSLSGWYEQYF
NA,TRBV6-6,NA,TRBJ1-3,TGTGCCAGCCGCCCCGACAGGCGCGCCTCTGGAAACACCATATATTTT,CASRPDRRASGNTIYF
once,TRBV28,TRBD1,TRBJ2-1,TGTGCCAGCAAGCAAAGGGGACAGGGACCCAATGAGCAGTTCTTC,CASKQRGQGPNEQFF
NA,TRBV15,NA,TRBJ1-2,TGTGCCACCAGCAGAGATAGGACCTATGGCTACACCTTC,CATSRDRTYGYTF
NA,TRBV11-2,NA,TRBJ1-5,TGTGCCAGCAGCCGAGACGCCATCAATCAGCCCCAGCATTTT,CASSRDAINQPQHF
NA,TRBV18,NA,TRBJ2-7,TGTGCCAGCTCCCTAATTGCAGGGGTCCCCTACGAGCAGTACTTC,CASSLIAGVPYEQYF
NA,TRBV6-1,TRBD1,TRBJ2-2,TGTGCCAGCAGTGGACAGGGGAACACCGGGGAGCTGTTTTTT,CASSGQGNTGELFF
NA,TRBV2,TRBD1,TRBJ1-6,TGTGCCAGCAGTTTCGACAGGGTCGGCAATTCACCCCTCCACTTT,CASSFDRVGNSPLHF
many,TRBV4-2,NA,TRBJ1-4,TGTGCCAGCAGCCAAGAAAGCGGGGATGAAAAACTGTTTTTT,CASSQESGDEKLFF
NA,TRBV30,TRBD2,TRBJ2-1,TGTGCCTGGAGCGGGCTAGCGGACATCGGTTACTACAATGAGCAGTTCTTC,CAWSGLADIGYYNEQFF
NA,TRBV9,NA,TRBJ2-7,TGTGCCAGCAGCGTAGAGTCCGCGAAGGGTGTCGAGCAGTACTTC,CASSVESAKGVEQYF
NA,TRBV9,NA,TRBJ1-4,TGTGCCAGCAGCGTACAGGGTGCGTCTAATGAAAAACTGTTTTTT,CASSVQGASNEKLFF
NA,TRBV29-1,TRBD2,TRBJ2-5,TGCAGCGTTGAAGTGGGGGCGGGAGGACCCGCGGAGACCCAGTACTTC,CSVEVGAGGPAETQYF
NA,TRBV6-6,NA,TRBJ2-3,TGTGCCAGCAGTTCGCATGTCGGAGGCACAGATACGCAGTATTTT,CASSSHVGGTDTQYF
NA,TRBV7-6,TRBD1,TRBJ2-5,TGTGCCAGCAGCTTTCCCAACCACCGGGACAGGGGTCATGAGACCCAGTACTTC,CASSFPNHRDRGHETQYF
NA,TRBV18,TRBD2,TRBJ2-7,TGTGCCAGCTCAACAAAGTTGGGGCGGGAGGGCTCCTACGAGCAGTACTTC,CASSTKLGREGSYEQYF
NA,TRBV7-7,NA,TRBJ2-6,TGTGCTAGCAGCTCGGACCGAGCTGGTGTCCTGACTTTC,CASSSDRAGVLTF
NA,TRBV10-3,NA,TRBJ2-5,TGTGCCATCCGTCCCGGGACGGGTCTAGAGACCCAGTACTTC,CAIRPGTGLETQYF
NA,TRBV4-3,TRBD1,TRBJ2-1,TGCGCCAGCAGCCCCCAAGGGGACAGCGCGCGGGATGAGCAGTTCTTC,CASSPQGDSARDEQFF
many,TRBV29-1,TRBD2,TRBJ2-1,TGCAGCGTCGGACTAGCGGGTGAGTTCTTC,CSVGLAGEFF
NA,TRBV6-5,NA,TRBJ1-1,TGTGCCAGCGCCAACGCCAACACTGAAGCTTTCTTT,CASANANTEAFF
few,TRBV7-8,TRBD1,TRBJ1-2,TGTGCCAGCAGCCTGGGGACAGGGAAGGGGAACCATGGCTACACCTTC,CASSLGTGKGNHGYTF
NA,TRBV7-2,NA,TRBJ2-6,TGTGCCAGCAGCCCCAGGGTACGGGCCAACGTCCTGACTTTC,CASSPRVRANVLTF
many,TRBV6-1,TRBD1,TRBJ1-5,TGTGCCAGCAGGAAGGGGGCTAGTCAGCCCCAGCATTTT,CASRKGASQPQHF
NA,TRBV7-9,TRBD1,TRBJ1-3,TGTGCCAGCAGCCAGACGACAGGGGGAAACACCATATATTTT,CASSQTTGGNTIYF
NA,TRBV5-4,TRBD1,TRBJ2-7,TGTGCCAGCAGCGCGGTGGCAGGGGGTGCCTACGAGCAGTACTTC,CASSAVAGGAYEQYF
NA,TRBV5-4,NA,TRBJ1-1,TGTGCCAGCAGCTTGATGGGCCTGAACACTGAAGCTTTCTTT,CASSLMGLNTEAFF
NA,TRBV28,TRBD1,TRBJ2-1,TGTGCCAGCAGTTTACCGGGACAGGGCTACAATGAGCAGTTCTTC,CASSLPGQGYNEQFF
NA,TRBV19,NA,TRBJ2-7,TGTGCCAGTAGTACAGGGTTCTACGAGCAGTACTTC,CASSTGFYEQYF
NA,TRBV7-8,NA,TRBJ2-6,TGTGCCAGCAGCTTCGACGGCTCCTCTGGGGCCAACGTCCTGACTTTC,CASSFDGSSGANVLTF